This record covers a single TCR beta chain. The record originates from a study of blood T cell repertoires in COVID-19. Across the study: T cells, B-cell-depleted T cells, or PBMCs provided the cDNA or gDNA that served as material.

The method was immunoSEQ multiplex PCR; TCRdb's version includes in-frame clones alone and lacks a portion of them. The table has 130,000 to 150,000 clones, around 85% seen once. Sequencing was performed on peripheral blood. This clonotype was sampled from a woman aged 80 or over with acute or convalescent COVID-19.

The CDR3 sequence is CASSVKYRSPLGYTF. Written as DNA, the CDR3 is TGTGCCAGCAGCGTTAAGTATCGTAGCCCCCTTGGCTACACCTTC. This chain joins TRBV9 and TRBJ1-2; D is unresolved. Germline-derived CDR1 and CDR2 are SGDLS and YYNGEE. Between the trimmed V and J ends, which lost 2 bases and 7 bases, there was a span of 18 bases. The CDR3 is made up of 15 amino acids.